What follows are 14 T cell receptor beta chains derived from one specimen sequenced in a study of blood T cell repertoires in COVID-19. Assay used: immunoSEQ multiplex PCR; TCRdb lists only in-frame clones, some missing. Of 20,000 to 25,000 clones detected, roughly 76% appear once; the ten largest clones hold roughly 57%. Sequences were obtained from peripheral blood. The receptor source for this set is a woman of 80 years or more with acute or convalescent COVID-19.

The chain employs TRBV5-6 and TRBJ1-4; no clear D. This CDR3 has 15 residues. With 2 bases removed from V and 5 bases from J, the gap between germline ends came to 13 bases. CDR1 is SGHDT and CDR2 is YYEEEE in the germline V gene. The CDR3 protein is CASSFGSSGNEKLFF. The CDR3 region has the DNA TGTGCCAGCAGCTTTGGGAGTTCGGGAAATGAAAAACTGTTTTTT.

The rearrangement joins TRBV30 to TRBJ1-3; D is ambiguous. The CDR3 sequence is 14 residues long. Trimming removed 2 bases from V and 0 bases from J, with 8 bases in between. Per the germline V gene, CDR1 is GTSNPN and CDR2 is SVGIG (reference sequence). The CDR3 nucleotides are TGTGCCTGGAGTAGAGCACGCTCTGGAAACACCATATATTTT. Its translation is CAWSRARSGNTIYF.

The chain carries TRBV5-5 and TRBJ2-7, with D perhaps matching TRBD2 (5 bases). Germline-derived CDR1 and CDR2 are SGHKS and YYEKEE (reference sequence). The V end lost 0 bases, the J end lost 3 bases, and 16 bases lay between the germline ends. This CDR3 comprises 16 residues. The CDR3: CASSLGLRGDYYEQYF. CDR3 nucleotide sequence: TGTGCCAGCAGCTTGGGGCTCCGCGGTGACTACTACGAGCAGTACTTC.

V is TRBV29-1 and J is TRBJ1-1, with D unclear. Trimming took off 2 bases at V and 3 bases at J, with 7 bases between the two ends. The CDR3 spans 12 residues. Germline V gene sequence: CDR1 SQVTM, CDR2 ANQGSEA. Written as DNA, the CDR3 is TGCAGCGTTGAATTTGGGCACACTGAAGCTTTCTTT. Protein sequence: CSVEFGHTEAFF.

In this sample, this clone turned up once. This rearrangement joins TRBV2 to TRBJ2-1, with a weak D call TRBD2 (7 bases). Germline V gene lookup returns CDR1 SNHLY and CDR2 FYNNEI. Trimming cost V 4 bases and J 7 bases, with 14 bases left between them. This CDR3 is built from 14 residues. The CDR3 sequence is CASSASGDMNEQFF. The CDR3 DNA sequence: TGTGCCAGCAGTGCCAGCGGGGACATGAATGAGCAGTTCTTC.

V is TRBV12-5 and J is TRBJ2-3, with D possibly matching TRBD1 (6 bases). The CDR3 totals 15 residues. V was cut by 5 bases and J by 0 bases, with 12 bases left in between. CDR1 LGHNT and CDR2 FRNRAP come from the germline V gene. CDR3 protein: CASGARDISTDTQYF. The DNA for the CDR3 is TGTGCTAGTGGTGCCAGGGACATTAGCACAGATACGCAGTATTTT.

The genes are TRBV2 and TRBJ1-4, with D perhaps TRBD1 (5 bases). The V end was cut by 10 bases, the J end by 7 bases, with 16 bases between. CDR1 SNHLY and CDR2 FYNNEI come from the germline V gene. This CDR3 comprises 13 residues. The CDR3 loop is CATCKGPGEKLFF. The CDR3 DNA follows: TGTGCCACCTGTAAGGGGCCGGGTGAAAAACTGTTTTTT.

A remark on this clone: The same CDR3 arises from other DNA sequences in this sample as well. V usage is TRBV12-3 or TRBV12-4 and J usage is TRBJ2-7, with D possibly matching TRBD1 (6 bases). The CDR3 length is 12 residues. V was cut by 6 bases and J by 3 bases, with 9 bases left in between. CDR3 sequence (DNA): TGTGCCAGCAGCCCGACAGGCTACGAGCAGTACTTC. The encoded protein is CASSPTGYEQYF.

This sequence joins TRBV28 and TRBJ2-2; 10 bases are a match to TRBD1. J was trimmed by 8 bases and V by 3 bases; bases with no gene match: 9. Germline-derived CDR1 and CDR2 are MDHEN and SYDVKM. The CDR3 runs 16 residues. The CDR3 sequence: CASSLAPGQGTGELFF. In DNA form, the CDR3 reads TGTGCCAGCAGTTTGGCGCCGGGACAGGGGACTGGGGAGCTGTTTTTT.

The J gene is TRBJ2-3, the V gene TRBV18, with 11 positions matching TRBD2. The ends lost 4 bases at V and 6 bases at J; junction bases unmatched: 9. The CDR3 consists of 16 residues. Germline loops: CDR1 KGHSH, CDR2 LQKENI. The CDR3, as DNA: TGTGCCAGCTCACACGGGACTAGCGGACGGGCCGATACGCAGTATTTT. Translated: CASSHGTSGRADTQYF.

J is TRBJ1-2 and V is TRBV6-5; TRBD1 matches 9 bases. Germline CDR1 MNHEY, CDR2 SVGAGI. The CDR3 runs 14 residues. V shed 5 bases and J 8 bases; nucleotides not matched to a gene: 9. CDR3 residues: CASSPWTGERGYTF. In nucleotides, the CDR3 is TGTGCCAGCAGTCCATGGACAGGGGAACGCGGCTACACCTTC.

The rearrangement uses TRBV11-3 and TRBJ1-2; D gene ambiguous. This CDR3 has 14 amino acids. The germline gives CDR1 SGHNT, CDR2 YENEEA. V dropped 1 base and J dropped 3 bases, with 9 bases sitting between them. The CDR3 region is CASSLGRADYGYTF. The CDR3 region has the DNA TGTGCCAGCAGCTTAGGTAGAGCCGACTATGGCTACACCTTC.

This clone appeared a single time. The chain uses TRBV27 and TRBJ2-3, with D maybe TRBD2 (6 bases). Trimming stripped 8 bases from V and 5 bases from J, with 14 bases between. Per the germline V gene, CDR1 is MNHEY and CDR2 is SMNVEV (reference sequence). The CDR3 runs 13 residues. CDR3 nucleotides: TGTGCCAGCGAGGGGAGGCAGGGAGATACGCAGTATTTT. Amino acids: CASEGRQGDTQYF.

V and J are TRBV4-3 and TRBJ2-5; D gene unclear. CDR1 and CDR2 from the germline V gene are LGHNA and YSLEER. Trimming removed 0 bases from V and 5 bases from J, with 13 bases in between. The CDR3 is 15 amino acids. In DNA, the CDR3 is TGCGCCAGCAGCCAAGAGTACTTCGAGAGGGAGACCCAGTACTTC. This encodes CASSQEYFERETQYF.